These 23 T cell receptor beta chains originate from one sample sequenced in a study of blood T cells in healthy people across ages. PCR was performed a second time for about 7 to 12 cycles using a sample-barcoded 5' primer and a J-beta primer mix. TCRdb redid the calling of the 5' RACE reads with MiXCR, one entry per CDR3 protein. Among 710,000 or so distinct CDR3 sequences listed, roughly 32% were seen once. Sequenced input: blood. The receptors derive from a woman older than 75 in good health.

As for this clonotype: Germline and junction disagree at one end, which may indicate a read error. The chain has TRBV7-2 and TRBJ2-7; 12 bases fit TRBD1. The CDR3 consists of 14 residues. Looked up from germline, CDR1 is SGHTA and CDR2 is FQGNSA. The CDR3 coding sequence is TGTGCCGGCAGCTTTGGGACAGGGGGCGGGGAGCAGTACTTC. Protein sequence: CAGSFGTGGGEQYF.

This clonotype has just one count. The chain is built from TRBV20-1 and TRBJ2-4; D possibly corresponds to TRBD2 (6 bases). Looked up from germline, CDR1 is DFQATT and CDR2 is SNEGSKA (reference sequence). Trimming cost V 5 bases and J 5 bases, with 34 bases left between them. This CDR3 has 20 residues. CDR3 nucleotide sequence: TGCAGTGCTGGATCACAACTCCGGGGGACGGGGTTTGCGGAGCAAAACATTCAGTACTTC. The encoded protein is CSAGSQLRGTGFAEQNIQYF.

This clonotype has more than one count but fewer than ten. A much larger clone differs from this one at a single base, so this may be a read error. This chain uses TRBV5-1 with TRBJ2-5, with a possible D match to TRBD2 (5 bases). The V gene lost 0 bases and the J gene lost 7 bases, with 16 bases spanning the gap. CDR3 length: 15 residues. The germline V gene has CDR1 SGHRS and CDR2 YFSETQ. CDR3 region: CASSLEILGGGTQYF. In DNA form, the CDR3 reads TGCGCCAGCAGCTTGGAAATACTAGGAGGAGGGACCCAGTACTTC.

Details on this clonotype: A much larger clone lies a single base off, so this may be a read error. This chain links TRBV20-1 with TRBJ2-4; 11 bases map to TRBD1. The assigned J gene may be wrong: the sequence end matches TRBJ2-7 better. The CDR3 extends over 14 amino acids. CDR1 and CDR2 (germline): DFQATT, SNEGSKA (reference sequence). The CDR3 nucleotides are TGCAGTGCCACCCTGGACAGGGGGCCGTTCGAGCAGTACTTC. As protein: CSATLDRGPFEQYF.

This clonotype was detected ten times or more. The rearrangement uses TRBV7-2 and TRBJ2-7, with D perhaps TRBD1 (7 bases). Trimming took 5 bases from V and 0 from J, leaving 11 bases between them. Germline V gene lookup returns CDR1 SGHTA and CDR2 FQGNSA. There are 14 residues in the CDR3. The CDR3, as DNA: TGTGCCAGCAGCCGCAGGGGGGCCTCCTACGAGCAGTACTTC. Translation: CASSRRGASYEQYF.

V and J are TRBV21-1 and TRBJ2-1; the table names TRBD2, a call not compared with the DNA. TRBV21-1 is noted as a pseudogene. This CDR3 region has 16 residues. CDR3 DNA: TGTGCCAGCAGCAAAGCGAAGAGGGAAGGGCGAAATGAGCAGTTCTTC. Amino acid sequence: CASSKAKREGRNEQFF.

This clonotype came up many times. J is TRBJ2-6 and V is TRBV5-6; 10 bases map to TRBD1. The V segment lost 0 bases and the J segment 2 bases; nucleotides outside the gene matches: 2. Germline CDR1 and CDR2: SGHDT and YYEEEE. The CDR3 consists of 17 residues. The CDR3 reads CASSLGDRGAGANVLTF. The CDR3 DNA reads as TGTGCCAGCAGCTTGGGGGACAGGGGCGCTGGGGCCAACGTCCTGACTTTC.

This clonotype was found many times. This chain links TRBV6-6 with TRBJ2-3; a possible D gene is TRBD2 (6 bases). This CDR3 has 15 amino acids. Germline-derived CDR1 and CDR2 are MNHNY and SVGAGI (reference sequence). Trimming left V 2 bases short and J 0 bases short, with 9 bases between. CDR3 coding DNA: TGTGCCAGCAGTTACATAGCGGCGAGCACAGATACGCAGTATTTT. Its protein product is CASSYIAASTDTQYF.

With regard to this clonotype: A read error is possible here, since a much larger clone lies one base away. The chain uses TRBV29-1 and TRBJ1-2; 7 bases are a match to TRBD1. Per germline, CDR1 SQVTM and CDR2 ANQGSEA. This CDR3 spans 13 amino acids. CDR3 bases: TGCAGCGCCCTGACAGGGAGCGCCTATGACTACACCTTC. This gives the protein CSALTGSAYDYTF.

This clonotype was observed many times. The gene calls are TRBV6-1 and TRBJ2-7; a weak D match, TRBD1 (6 bases). CDR1 and CDR2 (germline): MNHNS, SASEGT. The CDR3 has 14 amino acids. V was pared by 3 bases and J by 5 bases, with 14 bases between. CDR3 protein: CASSDRPGAHEQYF. The CDR3 DNA is TGTGCCAGCAGTGACCGACCAGGGGCCCACGAGCAGTACTTC.

For this clonotype: A much larger clone sits a single nucleotide away, making a read error possible. This chain uses TRBV7-2 with TRBJ2-5; 8 positions agree with TRBD1. CDR1 is SGHTA and CDR2 is FQGNSA in the germline V gene. V was clipped by 5 bases and J by 4 bases; unmatched bases: 9. CDR3 length equals 15 residues. The CDR3 loop is CASSPRGRGRETQYF. CDR3 bases: TGTGCCAGCAGCCCGAGGGGCAGGGGGCGAGAGACCCAGTACTTC.

This clonotype was seen many times. The chain uses TRBV28 and TRBJ1-2; 7 bases fit TRBD1. The trim removed 6 bases at V and 8 bases at J, leaving 12 bases unmatched. Germline loops: CDR1 MDHEN, CDR2 SYDVKM. The CDR3 is made up of 14 amino acids. CDR3 bases: TGTGCCAGCAGATTTCCACAGGGGTTGCCCGGCTACACCTTC. It specifies CASRFPQGLPGYTF.

Ten or more counts support this clonotype. CDR3 sequence reads: CASSSSGQGKETQYF. In nucleotides, the CDR3 is TGTGCCAGCAGTTCGTCGGGACAGGGGAAGGAGACCCAGTACTTC. The chain is built from TRBV28 and TRBJ2-5, with TRBD1 matching 10 bases. The CDR3 is 15 amino acids. Germline assignment: CDR1 MDHEN and CDR2 SYDVKM. V dropped 4 bases and J dropped 5; count of bases not matched to a gene: 7.

This clonotype was found many times. The rearrangement links TRBV6-2 or TRBV6-3 to TRBJ1-2; the match to TRBD1 covers 7 bases. This CDR3 comprises 14 residues. Germline V gene data show CDR1 as MNHEY and CDR2 as SVGEGT. Trimming cost V 7 bases and J 4 bases; bases outside gene matches: 9. The CDR3 nucleotides read TGTGCCAGCACTAATGGGGGGACAGCCTATGGCTACACCTTC. Translating gives CASTNGGTAYGYTF.

J is TRBJ1-6 and V is TRBV6-1; possibly TRBD1 for D (6 bases). Germline CDR1 is MNHNS and CDR2 is SASEGT. The CDR3 is made up of 16 amino acids. Trimming shortened V by 1 base and J by 8 bases, and 15 bases separated the two germline ends. The CDR3 DNA follows: TGTGCCAGCAGTGAAGAGGGGGATTGGTTGGATTCACCCCTCCACTTT. Amino acid sequence: CASSEEGDWLDSPLHF.

This clonotype was recorded many times. This rearrangement joins TRBV6-2 or TRBV6-3 to TRBJ2-3; 12 bases are a match to TRBD2. Germline V gene lookup returns CDR1 MNHEY and CDR2 SVGEGT. Trimming removed 6 bases from V and 6 bases from J; junction bases left unmatched: 7. The CDR3 totals 15 residues. CDR3 in amino acids: CASSRGLAGSDTQYF. In DNA form, the CDR3 reads TGTGCCAGCAGCCGAGGACTAGCGGGGTCTGATACGCAGTATTTT.

The genes are TRBV30 and TRBJ1-1, with D possibly being TRBD1 (6 bases). Trimming stripped 2 bases from V and 6 bases from J, with 13 bases between. The length of the CDR3 is 13 residues. Germline CDR1 and CDR2: GTSNPN and SVGIG (reference sequence). The CDR3 sequence is CAWSHRAAAEAFF. As DNA, the CDR3 is TGTGCCTGGAGTCACAGGGCCGCGGCTGAAGCTTTCTTT.

This clonotype occurred many times. Possible read error: a much larger clone is one base away. This chain links TRBV5-1 with TRBJ2-1; 10 nucleotides match TRBD2. The tail of the sequence fits TRBJ2-7 better, so the J call may be wrong. CDR1 SGHRS and CDR2 YFSETQ come from the germline V gene. The CDR3 loop spans 16 amino acids. The CDR3 here is CASSPALAGAYNEQYF. CDR3 DNA: TGCGCCAGCAGCCCTGCTCTAGCGGGGGCCTACAATGAGCAGTACTTC.

This clonotype was recorded many times. The chain couples TRBV7-3 to TRBJ2-7; maybe TRBD1 (6 bases). The CDR3 is 16 residues long. V lost 2 bases, J lost 2 bases, and 16 bases lay in between. CDR1 is SGHTA and CDR2 is FQGTGA in the germline V gene. In nucleotides, the CDR3 is TGTGCCAGCAGCTTATGGGACACCCCTCGCACCTACGAGCAGTACTTC. Its translation: CASSLWDTPRTYEQYF.

The V call is TRBV9, the J call TRBJ1-4; D perhaps matches TRBD1 (5 bases). This CDR3 is built from 17 residues. Per germline, CDR1 SGDLS and CDR2 YYNGEE. V was shortened by 0 bases and J by 0 bases, with 12 bases between the two germline ends. CDR3 in amino acids: CASSVAKTAATNEKLFF. The CDR3, as DNA: TGTGCCAGCAGCGTAGCTAAGACAGCGGCAACTAATGAAAAACTGTTTTTT.

Comments on this clonotype: A much larger clone lies a single base off, so this may be a read error. CDR3 nucleotide sequence: TGTACCAGCAGCCCGTGGGGAAGTAATTCACCCCTCCACTTT. It yields the protein CTSSPWGSNSPLHF. This chain uses TRBV27 with TRBJ1-6, with D uncertain. Germline V gene data show CDR1 as MNHEY and CDR2 as SMNVEV (reference sequence). This CDR3 is 14 amino acids long.

This clonotype showed up many times. The CDR3 protein is CASSLDRANTDTQYF. The CDR3 DNA follows: TGTGCCAGCAGTCTAGACAGGGCGAACACAGATACGCAGTATTTT. The chain uses TRBV12-3 or TRBV12-4 and TRBJ2-3; 7 bases map to TRBD1. V lost 5 bases, J lost 2 bases, and 7 bases stayed unmatched. The CDR3 is made up of 15 amino acids.

In its sample, this clonotype was seen once. CDR3 nucleotides: TGCAGTGCTAGAGAGCCAAGAGGAGCGGGAACCTACAATGAGCAGTTCTTC. Its translation: CSAREPRGAGTYNEQFF. The V gene is TRBV20-1, the J gene TRBJ2-1; 7 bases align to TRBD2. The length of the CDR3 is 17 residues. Germline trimming cut 0 bases from V and 2 bases from J; bases unmatched to any gene: 10. In germline, CDR1 is DFQATT, CDR2 SNEGSKA (reference sequence).